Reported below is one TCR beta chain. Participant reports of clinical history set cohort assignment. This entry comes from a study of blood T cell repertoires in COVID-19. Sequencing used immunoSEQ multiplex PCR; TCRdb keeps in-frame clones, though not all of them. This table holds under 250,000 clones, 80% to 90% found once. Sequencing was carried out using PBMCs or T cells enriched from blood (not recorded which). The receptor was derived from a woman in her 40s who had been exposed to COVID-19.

The chain's CDR3 is CASSFSGRINTGELFF. CDR3 bases: TGTGCCAGCAGCTTTAGCGGGAGGATAAACACCGGGGAGCTGTTTTTT. The V and J genes are TRBV13 and TRBJ2-2; 10 nucleotides line up with TRBD2. Unmatched junction bases numbered 3, after V lost 3 bases and J lost 2 bases. Germline CDR1 PRHDT, CDR2 FYEKMQ (reference sequence). The length of the CDR3 is 16 residues.